Presented here are 32 T cell receptor beta chains from one specimen sequenced in a study of T cells in Graves' hyperthyroidism and ophthalmopathy. Amplified regions were TCR beta CDR3 sequences from RNA transcripts. An initial round of RT-PCR targeting the TCR CDR3 relied on the HTBI primer set. A single record per CDR3 protein comes from TCRdb applying MiXCR to the multiplex PCR reads. Of approximately 620,000 distinct CDR3 sequences in the sample, 14% were seen once. Sequencing used blood. All receptors derive from a woman aged 30 to 39 with Graves' hyperthyroidism that later progressed to Graves' ophthalmopathy.

A remark on this clonotype: A much larger clone differs from this one at a single base, so this may be a read error. CDR3: CASSLRRLLGEQFF. The CDR3 DNA is TGTGCCAGCAGTTTGAGGAGACTCCTAGGTGAGCAGTTCTTC. The V gene is TRBV27, the J gene TRBJ2-1; no clear D gene. CDR1 MNHEY and CDR2 SMNVEV come from the germline V gene (reference sequence). V gave up 3 bases and J gave up 9 bases, with 15 bases separating them. The CDR3 runs 14 residues.

This clonotype was seen a handful of times. V and J are TRBV30 and TRBJ1-6, with no clear D. V was pared by 4 bases and J by 0 bases, with 13 bases between. Germline CDR1 reads GTSNPN; CDR2 reads SVGIG (reference sequence). The CDR3 runs to 16 residues. CDR3 loop: CAWKWAQSSYNSPLHF. The CDR3, as DNA: TGTGCCTGGAAGTGGGCCCAGAGCTCCTATAATTCACCCCTCCACTTT.

This clonotype was seen only a few times. This rearrangement joins TRBV7-3 to TRBJ2-2, with 14 bases that match TRBD2. The CDR3 length is 17 residues. Germline values: CDR1 SGHTA, CDR2 FQGTGA. Germline trimming cut 5 bases from V and 6 bases from J; bases unmatched to any gene: 8. DNA of the CDR3: TGTGCCAGCAGCCGAAAGGGACTAGCGGGAGCCCCCGGGGAGCTGTTTTTT. It specifies CASSRKGLAGAPGELFF.

As regards this clonotype: A read error is possible here, since a much larger clone lies one base away. V and J are TRBV27 and TRBJ1-1; 10 bases are a match to TRBD1. Per germline, CDR1 MNHEY and CDR2 SMNVEV (reference sequence). There are 18 residues in the CDR3. After removal of 8 bases from V and 7 bases from J, the junction contained 22 bases not matched to a gene. Here the CDR3 reads CASGSETGTGEHFGEAFF. In nucleotides, the CDR3 is TGTGCCAGCGGTTCGGAGACCGGGACAGGGGAACACTTTGGTGAAGCTTTCTTT.

This clonotype was seen only a few times. The CDR3 region is CASSENRGLGGNTIYF. DNA for the CDR3: TGTGCCAGCAGCGAAAACAGGGGACTCGGAGGAAACACCATATATTTT. The rearrangement links TRBV3-1 to TRBJ1-3; TRBD1 agrees at 7 bases. The CDR3 totals 16 residues. Germline trimming cut 5 bases from V and 4 bases from J; bases unmatched to any gene: 11. The germline V gene has CDR1 LGHDT and CDR2 YNNKEL (reference sequence).

V gene TRBV3-1 combines with J gene TRBJ2-4; either TRBD1 or TRBD2 may supply D (7 bases each). The CDR3 length is 15 residues. V was clipped by 0 bases and J by 7 bases, with 13 bases between them. Looked up from germline, CDR1 is LGHDT and CDR2 is YNNKEL (reference sequence). This CDR3 reads CASSQDFQGGNIQYF. As DNA, the CDR3 is TGTGCCAGCAGCCAAGATTTCCAGGGGGGGAACATTCAGTACTTC.

The genes are TRBV7-2 and TRBJ2-1; 13 bases agree with TRBD2. The length of the CDR3 is 17 residues. Germline lookup yields CDR1 SGHTA and CDR2 FQGNSA. V was pared by 3 bases and J by 3 bases, with 5 bases of the junction left unmatched. CDR3 DNA sequence: TGTGCCAGCAGCTTGGTAACTAGCGGGAGGGTCTACAATGAGCAGTTCTTC. Its translation is CASSLVTSGRVYNEQFF.

The chain recombines TRBV2 with TRBJ2-1; 8 positions agree with TRBD1. The CDR3 contains 15 residues. After removal of 3 bases from V and 7 bases from J, the junction contained 8 bases not matched to a gene. Germline V gene lookup returns CDR1 SNHLY and CDR2 FYNNEI. CDR3 loop: CASSEGQEGFNEQFF. The CDR3 DNA reads as TGTGCCAGCAGTGAGGGACAGGAGGGCTTTAATGAGCAGTTCTTC.

At least ten counts were recorded for this clonotype. The CDR3 DNA reads TGTGCCAGCAGCCAACGCTACCGCCAAGAGACCCAGTACTTC. Translated: CASSQRYRQETQYF. J is TRBJ2-5 and V is TRBV11-2; D unresolved. Germline V gene lookup returns CDR1 SGHAT and CDR2 FQNNGV. V was clipped by 5 bases and J by 1 base, with 11 bases between them. The CDR3 loop spans 14 amino acids.

This clonotype came up many times. This chain connects TRBV28 to TRBJ1-5, with D unclear. The V end was cut by 6 bases, the J end by 0 bases, with 9 bases between. The length of the CDR3 is 14 residues. Per the germline V gene, CDR1 is MDHEN and CDR2 is SYDVKM. The CDR3 sequence: CASSKDDSNQPQHF. For the CDR3, the DNA is TGTGCCAGCAGCAAGGACGATAGCAATCAGCCCCAGCATTTT.

This clonotype was detected ten times or more. The J gene is TRBJ1-5, the V gene TRBV4-1, with a weak D call TRBD1 (5 bases). Trimming left V 1 base short and J 1 base short, with 5 bases between. Germline CDR1 is MGHRA and CDR2 is YSYEKL. The CDR3 totals 14 residues. CDR3 coding DNA: TGCGCCAGCAGCCAAGGACAGAGCAATCAGCCCCAGCATTTT. This gives the protein CASSQGQSNQPQHF.

This clonotype was counted at least ten times. The rearrangement links TRBV6-1 to TRBJ1-5; TRBD1 is a possible D gene (5 bases). This CDR3 comprises 14 residues. V was clipped by 7 bases and J by 1 base, with 11 bases between them. The V gene's germline CDR1 is MNHNS and CDR2 SASEGT. Written as DNA, the CDR3 is TGTGCCAGCAACAACCGGGACAGCAATCAGCCCCAGCATTTT. Protein product: CASNNRDSNQPQHF.

About this clonotype: A read error may be the cause here, since a much bigger clone is one base away. V gene TRBV5-1 combines with J gene TRBJ1-2; the match to TRBD1 covers 7 bases. With 3 bases clipped from V and 8 bases from J, the junction kept 13 bases outside the gene matches. CDR3 length: 15 residues. CDR1 SGHRS and CDR2 YFSETQ come from the germline V gene. The CDR3 spells CASSYGGRGIGGYTF. CDR3 DNA: TGCGCCAGCAGCTACGGAGGCAGGGGGATTGGGGGCTACACCTTC.

This clonotype was observed a handful of times. The rearrangement joins TRBV12-3 or TRBV12-4 to TRBJ2-1; 12 positions agree with TRBD2. CDR3 length: 16 amino acids. Trimming removed 6 bases from V and 9 bases from J; junction bases left unmatched: 12. The CDR3 coding sequence is TGTGCCAGCAGCCCCCGGACTAGCGGGATCTGGGGTGAGCAGTTCTTC. Translated, it gives CASSPRTSGIWGEQFF.

This chain connects TRBV30 to TRBJ1-2; 7 bases match TRBD1. The CDR3 covers 15 residues. V shed 3 bases, J shed 4 bases, and the junction held 11 bases outside the gene matches. CDR1 and CDR2 from the germline V gene are GTSNPN and SVGIG (reference sequence). The CDR3 bases are TGTGCCTGGAGCGGCGATCCGACAGGGCCCTATGGCTACACCTTC. Encoded protein: CAWSGDPTGPYGYTF. Based on the CDR3 plus reference TRBV30 and TRBJ1-2, the full variable domain is SQTIHQWPATLVQPVGSPLSLECTVEGTSNPNLYWYRQAAGRGLQLLFYSVGIGQISSEVPQNLSASRPQDRQFILSSKKLLLSDSGFYLCAWSGDPTGPYGYTFGSGTRLTVV.

A few counts support this clonotype. This chain uses TRBV4-2 with TRBJ2-2; D call uncertain. CDR1 is LGHNA and CDR2 is YNFKEQ in the germline V gene. V lost 1 base, J lost 0 bases, and 9 bases lay in between. CDR3 size: 16 residues. As DNA, the CDR3 is TGTGCCAGCAGCCAAGGTCCGTCTGCGAACACCGGGGAGCTGTTTTTT. Residues: CASSQGPSANTGELFF.

At least ten counts were recorded for this clonotype. The rearrangement links TRBV6-2 or TRBV6-3 to TRBJ2-2; 7 positions match TRBD1. Germline trimming cut 5 bases from V and 1 base from J; bases unmatched to any gene: 4. CDR1 is MNHEY and CDR2 is SVGEGT in the germline V gene. The CDR3 contains 15 residues. CDR3 sequence reads: CASSRQGLNTGELFF. For the CDR3, the DNA is TGTGCCAGCAGTCGACAGGGCCTGAACACCGGGGAGCTGTTTTTT.

Concerning this clonotype itself: The conserved phenylalanine or tryptophan is not found at the CDR3 terminus, so this likely reflects a read error. This chain uses TRBV7-9 with TRBJ2-5; D ambiguous. V was clipped by 3 bases and J by 0 bases, with 8 bases between them. The CDR3 has 14 amino acids. Germline V CDR1 and CDR2: SEHNR, FQNEAQ (reference sequence). As DNA, the CDR3 is TGTGCCAGCAGCTTGCCCTCTAACCAAGAGACCCAGTACGTC. Translating it yields CASSLPSNQETQYV.

This clonotype was seen at least ten times. The gene calls are TRBV28 and TRBJ2-7; 9 bases match TRBD2. Germline CDR1 MDHEN, CDR2 SYDVKM. The CDR3 has 15 residues. Germline trimming cut 4 bases from V and 2 bases from J; bases unmatched to any gene: 6. The CDR3 spells CASSSGLAYTYEQYF. The DNA of the CDR3 is TGTGCCAGCAGTTCGGGACTAGCCTATACCTACGAGCAGTACTTC.

This clonotype was observed a few times. The chain couples TRBV20-1 to TRBJ1-5, with D possibly matching TRBD1 (5 bases). The germline CDR1 and CDR2 sequences are DFQATT and SNEGSKA (reference sequence). V lost 1 base and J lost 13, with 17 bases in between. CDR3 size: 13 residues. CDR3 residues: CSARVGGDLGQHF. CDR3 sequence (DNA): TGCAGTGCTAGAGTCGGGGGGGACCTCGGGCAGCATTTT.

Concerning this clonotype: Compared with germline, one end of the junction differs, possibly owing to a read error. The genes are TRBV5-1 and TRBJ2-2; D not resolved. Germline CDR1 SGHRS, CDR2 YFSETQ. The CDR3 loop spans 13 amino acids. CDR3 region: CASSWAKTGELFF. The CDR3, as DNA: TGCGCCAGCAGCTGGGCGAAAACCGGGGAGCTGTTTTTT.

This clonotype was seen ten or more times. V and J are TRBV6-1 and TRBJ2-1, with TRBD2 identical over 8 bases. The CDR3 has 16 amino acids. Losses at the gene ends were 5 bases for V and 7 bases for J; bases not matched to a gene: 13. Germline values: CDR1 MNHNS, CDR2 SASEGT. The CDR3 sequence: CASSYGRASGLNEQFF. The CDR3 DNA reads as TGTGCCAGCAGTTACGGCAGGGCTAGCGGGTTAAATGAGCAGTTCTTC.

This clonotype was seen ten or more times. V gene TRBV7-9 combines with J gene TRBJ2-1, with 7 nucleotides matching TRBD1. V shed 5 bases, J shed 4 bases, and the junction held 11 bases outside the gene matches. Per the germline V gene, CDR1 is SEHNR and CDR2 is FQNEAQ (reference sequence). The CDR3 has 16 amino acids. The CDR3 nucleotides are TGTGCCAGCAGCCCCCCGGTGGGACAGCAATACAATGAGCAGTTCTTC. Translated, it gives CASSPPVGQQYNEQFF.

This clonotype was found many times. The chain has TRBV11-2 and TRBJ2-5, with TRBD2 matching over 10 bases. From germline, CDR1 is SGHAT and CDR2 FQNNGV. The J segment lost 4 bases and the V segment lost 1 base, leaving 3 bases of the junction unmatched. The CDR3 runs to 15 residues. The CDR3 here is CASSLVRTSGETQYF. CDR3 DNA: TGTGCCAGCAGCTTAGTGAGGACTAGCGGAGAGACCCAGTACTTC.

This clonotype was seen many times. This chain joins TRBV7-9 and TRBJ1-2; D unresolved. Germline CDR1 is SEHNR and CDR2 is FQNEAQ (reference sequence). CDR3 length equals 15 residues. Between the trimmed V and J ends, which lost 5 bases and 6 bases, there was a span of 19 bases. CDR3 nucleotide sequence: TGTGCCAGCAGCAAATCCGACAAAACCAGTAATGGCTACACCTTC. This translates into CASSKSDKTSNGYTF.

This clonotype was counted at least ten times. The V call is TRBV11-2, the J call TRBJ1-3; TRBD1 agrees at 7 bases. CDR3 size: 18 residues. The trim removed 6 bases at V and 0 bases at J, leaving 14 bases unmatched. Germline V CDR1 and CDR2: SGHAT, FQNNGV. The CDR3 DNA is TGTGCCAGCAGATCCTTATCGTGGGGGACAGACTCTGGAAACACCATATATTTT. Residues: CASRSLSWGTDSGNTIYF.

This clonotype was seen a handful of times. V usage is TRBV3-2 and J usage is TRBJ2-2; the table gives TRBD2 as D, unverified against the DNA. TRBV3-2 represents a pseudogene. This CDR3 has 16 residues. The CDR3 protein is CASSPPGLDDTGELFF. CDR3 sequence (DNA): TGTGCCAGCAGCCCGCCGGGACTAGATGACACCGGGGAGCTGTTTTTT.

In this sample, this clonotype turned up many times. The V call is TRBV30, the J call TRBJ1-4; perhaps TRBD1 as D (5 bases). This CDR3 has 14 residues. V was pared by 0 bases and J by 5 bases, with 10 bases between. CDR1 is GTSNPN, CDR2 SVGIG, per germline (reference sequence). The CDR3 nucleotides are TGTGCCTGGAGTGTCACGGGGCTAAATGAAAAACTGTTTTTT. Its protein is CAWSVTGLNEKLFF.

This clonotype appeared many times. This chain joins TRBV2 and TRBJ2-7; D perhaps matches TRBD1 (6 bases). V lost 9 bases and J 2 bases, leaving 17 bases between the germline ends. Germline V gives CDR1 SNHLY, CDR2 FYNNEI. The CDR3 has 14 amino acids. This CDR3 reads CASRPKGVTYEQYF. The CDR3 DNA follows: TGTGCCAGTCGGCCCAAGGGGGTAACCTACGAGCAGTACTTC.

The chain combines TRBV4-1 with TRBJ1-2; D remains unclear. Germline V gives CDR1 MGHRA, CDR2 YSYEKL. The ends were cut back, 0 bases at V and 2 bases at J, with 10 bases in the middle. The CDR3 covers 15 residues. CDR3 amino acids: CASSQEGQRNYGYTF. The CDR3 nucleotides are TGCGCCAGCAGCCAAGAAGGGCAGCGGAACTATGGCTACACCTTC.

Many counts were recorded for this clonotype. The V and J genes are TRBV5-1 and TRBJ1-1, with D possibly TRBD1 on 5 matching bases. CDR3 length: 15 residues. V was cut by 1 base and J by 3 bases, with 13 bases left in between. The V gene's germline CDR1 is SGHRS and CDR2 YFSETQ. The CDR3: CASSLRDPGDTEAFF. Here the CDR3 DNA reads TGCGCCAGCAGCTTGAGGGACCCGGGGGACACTGAAGCTTTCTTT.

Many counts were recorded for this clonotype. The chain uses TRBV6-5 and TRBJ1-2; D call uncertain. The length of the CDR3 is 12 residues. The germline V gene encodes CDR1 MNHEY and CDR2 SVGAGI. The V end lost 2 bases, the J end lost 8 bases, and 9 bases lay between the germline ends. For the CDR3, the DNA is TGTGCCAGCAGTTACGGTGGCGGAGGCTACACCTTC. It encodes CASSYGGGGYTF.